These 29 T cell receptor beta chains came from one sample sequenced in a study of shared clonotypes between healthy human individuals. This table comes from immunoSEQ multiplex PCR, and its TCRdb copy is limited to in-frame clones, with some not included. The table lists 950,000 to 1,300,000 clones, more than 65% of them singletons, with approximately 1.5% in the top ten. Sequenced sample: memory CD4+ T cells sorted from blood. Subset here: CD45RA-negative fraction. The receptors were gathered from a man aged 18-30 years in good health.

The chain employs TRBV6-1 and TRBJ1-2; 8 bases match TRBD1. CDR3 length: 14 residues. V gave up 3 bases and J gave up 8 bases; unmatched junction bases: 8. Germline V lookup: CDR1 MNHNS, CDR2 SASEGT. CDR3 DNA: TGTGCCAGCAGTGACGGGACAGGAGTTACCGGCTACACCTTC. This sequence encodes CASSDGTGVTGYTF.

This clone was counted a single time. The chain recombines TRBV10-3 with TRBJ2-1; D unresolved. Germline V gene lookup returns CDR1 ENHRY and CDR2 SYGVKD. CDR3 length equals 18 residues. V was pared by 6 bases and J by 0 bases, with 21 bases between. In nucleotides, the CDR3 is TGTGCCATCAGAGCACGCCCTGCAGGAAGCGACTCCTACAATGAGCAGTTCTTC. It encodes CAIRARPAGSDSYNEQFF.

The chain carries TRBV30 and TRBJ1-6; D uncertain. The CDR3 covers 14 residues. Trimming cost V 0 bases and J 8 bases, with 11 bases left between them. Germline V gene lookup returns CDR1 GTSNPN and CDR2 SVGIG (reference sequence). DNA for the CDR3: TGTGCCTGGAGTGTACGGCAAGGAGATTCACCCCTCCACTTT. Translating gives CAWSVRQGDSPLHF.

This clone has a handful of counts. The identical CDR3 is also encoded by other nucleotide sequences in the sample. The rearrangement links TRBV6-5 to TRBJ2-3, with TRBD1 matching 7 bases. In germline, CDR1 is MNHEY, CDR2 SVGAGI. The CDR3 is 14 residues long. J lost 3 bases, V lost 3 bases, and 3 bases had no gene match. Written as DNA, the CDR3 is TGTGCCAGCAGTTATAAACAGGGGACAGATACGCAGTATTTT. It is translated as CASSYKQGTDTQYF.

The chain couples TRBV2 to TRBJ2-1; D not resolved. The CDR3 spans 12 residues. Trimming removed 4 bases at V and 4 bases at J, with 5 bases between. From germline, CDR1 is SNHLY and CDR2 FYNNEI. CDR3 DNA: TGTGCCAGCAGTGGAGGATACAATGAGCAGTTCTTC. Its protein is CASSGGYNEQFF.

The chain recombines TRBV30 with TRBJ1-5; D uncertain. The CDR3 covers 12 residues. Germline loops: CDR1 GTSNPN, CDR2 SVGIG (reference sequence). The V and J ends lost 3 bases and 7 bases respectively, with 10 bases between them. Here the CDR3 DNA reads TGTGCCTGGAGCGCCTCTGAGCAGCCCCAGCATTTT. The encoded protein is CAWSASEQPQHF.

The genes are TRBV6-1 and TRBJ2-2; the D is unclear. The CDR3 sequence is 14 residues long. The germline CDR1 and CDR2 sequences are MNHNS and SASEGT. V lost 7 bases and J lost 0, with 9 bases in between. The CDR3 sequence is CASIPQSNTGELFF. The CDR3 coding sequence is TGTGCCAGCATCCCCCAATCGAACACCGGGGAGCTGTTTTTT.

V is TRBV5-1 and J is TRBJ2-1, with TRBD2 identical over 9 bases. The CDR3 contains 15 residues. V was clipped by 2 bases and J by 6 bases; unmatched bases: 6. Germline loops: CDR1 SGHRS, CDR2 YFSETQ. CDR3 residues: CASSFVVAGVNEQFF. CDR3 DNA: TGCGCCAGCAGCTTCGTGGTAGCGGGAGTCAATGAGCAGTTCTTC.

The chain is built from TRBV27 and TRBJ1-1; D is unresolved. CDR1 is MNHEY, CDR2 SMNVEV, per germline (reference sequence). Trimming pared 5 bases from V and 5 bases from J, leaving 12 bases between. CDR3 size: 13 residues. CDR3 sequence: CASSTGMGTEAFF. In nucleotides, the CDR3 is TGTGCCAGCAGTACTGGAATGGGAACTGAAGCTTTCTTT.

The J gene is TRBJ2-7, the V gene TRBV11-3; D might be TRBD1 or TRBD2, each matching 7 bases. V gave up 3 bases and J gave up 6 bases, with 12 bases separating them. Germline lookup yields CDR1 SGHNT and CDR2 YENEEA. The CDR3 contains 13 residues. The CDR3 coding sequence is TGTGCCAGCAGCTTGGTCAGGGGGGGCGAGCAGTACTTC. Translated: CASSLVRGGEQYF.

The gene calls are TRBV7-2 and TRBJ2-7; the match to TRBD1 covers 7 bases. Germline CDR1 is SGHTA and CDR2 is FQGNSA. CDR3 length: 14 residues. The junction had 9 bases not matched to a gene; V was cut back by 5 bases and J by 5 bases. The CDR3 reads CASSPFQTGNEQYF. CDR3 DNA: TGTGCCAGCAGCCCCTTTCAGACAGGGAACGAGCAGTACTTC.

The chain combines TRBV27 with TRBJ1-5, with no clear D. Trimming took off 6 bases at V and 1 base at J, with 7 bases between the two ends. The CDR3 totals 13 residues. Germline values: CDR1 MNHEY, CDR2 SMNVEV (reference sequence). The CDR3 loop is CASSLKSNQPQHF. CDR3 nucleotide sequence: TGTGCCAGCAGCTTAAAAAGCAATCAGCCCCAGCATTTT.

The V call is TRBV7-2, the J call TRBJ1-6; 7 positions match TRBD1. V lost 5 bases to trimming and J lost 6 bases; unmatched junction nucleotides: 7. The CDR3 length is 15 residues. Germline CDR1 reads SGHTA; CDR2 reads FQGNSA. The CDR3 region is CASSPRQGGNSPLHF. The CDR3, as DNA: TGTGCCAGCAGCCCTCGACAGGGTGGTAATTCACCCCTCCACTTT.

This clone was recorded at least ten times. One end of the junction varies from germline; a read error may be responsible. At the DNA level, this CDR3 is encoded by other sequences in the same sample as well. This rearrangement joins TRBV6-1 to TRBJ1-5; the D is unclear. The CDR3 contains 13 residues. Per germline, CDR1 MNHNS and CDR2 SASEGT. CDR3 DNA sequence: TGTGCCAGCACTGAAAATAGCAATCAGCCCCAGCATTTT. Translation gives CASTENSNQPQHF.

This clone came up many times. Other DNA variants within this sample encode the same CDR3. The V call is TRBV5-1, the J call TRBJ2-7; 10 bases line up with TRBD2. Looked up from germline, CDR1 is SGHRS and CDR2 is YFSETQ. The CDR3 is made up of 14 amino acids. V lost 3 bases, J lost 1 base, and 1 base stayed unmatched. The CDR3 protein is CASSSSGGSYEQYF. In DNA, the CDR3 is TGCGCCAGCAGCTCTAGCGGGGGTTCCTACGAGCAGTACTTC. Complete variable domain (other parts from reference TRBV5-1 and TRBJ2-7): KAGVTQTPRYLIKTRGQQVTLSCSPISGHRSVSWYQQTPGQGLQFLFEYFSETQRNKGNFPGRFSGRQFSNSRSEMNVSTLELGDSALYLCASSSSGGSYEQYFGPGTRLTVT.

The chain uses TRBV4-1 and TRBJ2-5; D is uncertain. The V and J ends lost 2 bases and 1 base respectively, with 14 bases between them. This CDR3 has 16 residues. Germline V gene data show CDR1 as MGHRA and CDR2 as YSYEKL. CDR3 bases: TGCGCCAGCAGCCAACTCAATATGGGGTTCCAAGAGACCCAGTACTTC. The encoded protein is CASSQLNMGFQETQYF.

The chain employs TRBV5-1 and TRBJ1-3, with D tentatively TRBD1 (6 bases). From germline, CDR1 is SGHRS and CDR2 YFSETQ. Trimming cost V 0 bases and J 4 bases, with 17 bases left between them. This CDR3 is 17 amino acids long. The CDR3 reads CASSLGDTGRAGNTIYF. In nucleotides, the CDR3 is TGCGCCAGCAGCTTGGGAGATACAGGGAGGGCAGGAAACACCATATATTTT.

There are a few counts of this clone. The chain is built from TRBV2 and TRBJ2-7, with 7 bases fitting TRBD1. The germline CDR1 and CDR2 sequences are SNHLY and FYNNEI. The length of the CDR3 is 11 residues. Germline trimming cut 11 bases from V and 5 bases from J; bases unmatched to any gene: 6. This CDR3 reads CAQGGLDEQYF. CDR3 DNA sequence: TGTGCCCAAGGGGGCCTTGACGAGCAGTACTTC.

J is TRBJ2-1 and V is TRBV7-2; 13 bases are a match to TRBD2. The CDR3 consists of 17 residues. V trimming: 3 bases; J trimming: 6 bases; junction bases outside the gene matches: 8. Germline CDR1 is SGHTA and CDR2 is FQGNSA. The CDR3 loop reads CASSLAPTSGRGNEQFF. The CDR3 DNA reads as TGTGCCAGCAGCTTGGCCCCCACTAGCGGGAGGGGCAATGAGCAGTTCTTC. The complete variable domain, with remaining parts taken from reference TRBV7-2 and TRBJ2-1, reads GAGVSQSPSNKVTEKGKDVELRCDPISGHTALYWYRQSLGQGLEFLIYFQGNSAPDKSGLPSDRFSAERTGGSVSTLTIQRTQQEDSAVYLCASSLAPTSGRGNEQFFGPGTRLTVL.

This clone was recorded once. The chain recombines TRBV2 with TRBJ1-5, with 8 nucleotides matching TRBD1. In germline, CDR1 is SNHLY, CDR2 FYNNEI. The length of the CDR3 is 15 residues. Trimming cost V 5 bases and J 4 bases; bases outside gene matches: 7. CDR3 region: CASSPPGQVNQPQHF. CDR3 coding DNA: TGTGCCAGCAGTCCCCCGGGACAGGTGAATCAGCCCCAGCATTTT.

The gene calls are TRBV19 and TRBJ1-1, with D perhaps matching TRBD1 (6 bases). CDR3 length: 15 residues. Germline V gene sequence: CDR1 LNHDA, CDR2 SQIVND (reference sequence). Trimming left V 4 bases short and J 1 base short, with 13 bases between. CDR3 sequence: CASSRTGTKNTEAFF. CDR3 DNA sequence: TGTGCCAGTAGTAGGACCGGGACAAAGAACACTGAAGCTTTCTTT.

The rearrangement joins TRBV10-3 to TRBJ1-4; 8 nucleotides agree with TRBD1. Trimming took 2 bases from V and 7 from J; bases not matched to a gene: 9. Germline V gene lookup returns CDR1 ENHRY and CDR2 SYGVKD. The CDR3 has 16 residues. The CDR3 DNA sequence: TGTGCCATCAGTGAGATCCCGACAGGGGCTCGTGAAAAACTGTTTTTT. The encoded protein is CAISEIPTGAREKLFF.

There are many counts of this clone. V and J are TRBV6-5 and TRBJ2-2; possibly TRBD2 for D (5 bases). The CDR3 extends over 13 amino acids. Germline V gene sequence: CDR1 MNHEY, CDR2 SVGAGI. The V gene lost 7 bases and the J gene lost 2 bases, with 8 bases spanning the gap. Here the CDR3 reads CASNRDNTGELFF. CDR3 nucleotides: TGTGCCAGCAACCGGGATAACACCGGGGAGCTGTTTTTT.

This sequence joins TRBV30 and TRBJ1-2; TRBD1 matches 9 bases. The CDR3 length is 15 residues. Germline values: CDR1 GTSNPN, CDR2 SVGIG (reference sequence). Trimming cost V 2 bases and J 5 bases; bases outside gene matches: 9. CDR3 sequence: CAWSLWDRELYGYTF. CDR3 in DNA: TGTGCCTGGAGTCTATGGGACAGGGAACTTTATGGCTACACCTTC.

V is TRBV2 and J is TRBJ1-4; 7 nucleotides agree with TRBD1. CDR1 is SNHLY and CDR2 is FYNNEI in the germline V gene. With V trimmed by 5 bases and J by 1 base, 4 bases remained unmatched. There are 15 residues in the CDR3. The CDR3 sequence: CASSQRQGTNEKLFF. CDR3 nucleotide sequence: TGTGCCAGCAGTCAACGACAGGGAACTAATGAAAAACTGTTTTTT.

The chain combines TRBV13 with TRBJ1-6; D unresolved. Germline CDR1 PRHDT, CDR2 FYEKMQ (reference sequence). Trimming removed 3 bases from V and 4 bases from J, with 7 bases in between. This CDR3 has 14 residues. The CDR3 coding sequence is TGTGCCAGCAGCTTCGGCGGGTATAATTCACCCCTCCACTTT. Its protein is CASSFGGYNSPLHF.

There are a few counts of this clone. The chain employs TRBV27 and TRBJ1-6; TRBD1 aligns across 10 bases. Looked up from germline, CDR1 is MNHEY and CDR2 is SMNVEV (reference sequence). After removal of 6 bases from V and 9 bases from J, the junction contained 5 bases not matched to a gene. The CDR3 is 14 residues long. DNA of the CDR3: TGTGCCAGCAGACCGGGACAGGGGTTTTCACCCCTCCACTTT. It codes for CASRPGQGFSPLHF.

The table lists this clone with many counts. The chain is built from TRBV7-9 and TRBJ2-2, with 9 bases matching TRBD1. The CDR3 is 18 residues long. Germline-derived CDR1 and CDR2 are SEHNR and FQNEAQ (reference sequence). V dropped 5 bases and J dropped 1; count of bases not matched to a gene: 11. The CDR3 loop reads CASSVLWTGVMNTGELFF. The CDR3 DNA is TGTGCCAGCAGCGTCCTTTGGACAGGGGTCATGAACACCGGGGAGCTGTTTTTT.

The table lists this clone with a few counts. The V call is TRBV5-4, the J call TRBJ2-4; 9 bases align to TRBD2. Per germline, CDR1 SGHNT and CDR2 YYREEE (reference sequence). V gave up 0 bases and J gave up 1 base; unmatched junction bases: 2. The CDR3 is 16 residues long. The CDR3 reads CASSLALAGAKNIQYF. CDR3 DNA: TGTGCCAGCAGCTTGGCGCTAGCGGGGGCCAAAAACATTCAGTACTTC.